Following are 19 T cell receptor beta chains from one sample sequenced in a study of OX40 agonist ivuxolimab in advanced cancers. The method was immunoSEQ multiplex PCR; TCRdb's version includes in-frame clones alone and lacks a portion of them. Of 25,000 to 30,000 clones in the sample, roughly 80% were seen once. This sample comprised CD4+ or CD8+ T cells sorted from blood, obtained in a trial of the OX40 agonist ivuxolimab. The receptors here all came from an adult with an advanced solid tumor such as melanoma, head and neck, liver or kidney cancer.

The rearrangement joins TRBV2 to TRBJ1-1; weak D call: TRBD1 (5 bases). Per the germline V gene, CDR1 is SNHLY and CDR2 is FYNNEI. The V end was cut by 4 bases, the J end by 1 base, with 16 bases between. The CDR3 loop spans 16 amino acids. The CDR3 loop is CASSGEAGTSNTEAFF. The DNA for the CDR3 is TGTGCCAGCAGTGGAGAAGCCGGGACTTCGAACACTGAAGCTTTCTTT. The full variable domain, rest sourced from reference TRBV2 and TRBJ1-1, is EPEVTQTPSHQVTQMGQEVILRCVPISNHLYFYWYRQILGQKVEFLVSFYNNEISEKSEIFDDQFSVERPDGSNFTLKIRSTKLEDSAMYFCASSGEAGTSNTEAFFGQGTRLTVV.

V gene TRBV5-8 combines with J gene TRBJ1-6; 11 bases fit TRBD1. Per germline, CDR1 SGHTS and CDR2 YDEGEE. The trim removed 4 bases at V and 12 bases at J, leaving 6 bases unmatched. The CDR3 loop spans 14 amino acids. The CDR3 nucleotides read TGTGCCAGCAGCCCGGGGACAGGGGGTTTACCCCTCCACTTT. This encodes CASSPGTGGLPLHF.

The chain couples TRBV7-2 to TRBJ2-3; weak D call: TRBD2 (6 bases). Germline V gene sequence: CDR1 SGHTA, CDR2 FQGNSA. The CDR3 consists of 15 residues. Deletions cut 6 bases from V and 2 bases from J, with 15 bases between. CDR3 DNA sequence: TGTGCCAGCAGGGGTGGGGGGTCCTCCACAGATACGCAGTATTTT. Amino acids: CASRGGGSSTDTQYF.

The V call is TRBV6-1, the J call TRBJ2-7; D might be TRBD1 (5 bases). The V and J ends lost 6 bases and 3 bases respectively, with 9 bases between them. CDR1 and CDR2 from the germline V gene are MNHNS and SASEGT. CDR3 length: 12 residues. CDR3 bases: TGTGCCAGCAGACAGACAGTCTACGAGCAGTACTTC. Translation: CASRQTVYEQYF.

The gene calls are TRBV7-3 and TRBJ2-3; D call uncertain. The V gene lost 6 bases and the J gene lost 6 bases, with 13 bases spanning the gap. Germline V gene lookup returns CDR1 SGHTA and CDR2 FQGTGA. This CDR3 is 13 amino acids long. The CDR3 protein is CASSWTTGDTQYF. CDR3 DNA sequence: TGTGCCAGCAGTTGGACGACCGGGGATACGCAGTATTTT.

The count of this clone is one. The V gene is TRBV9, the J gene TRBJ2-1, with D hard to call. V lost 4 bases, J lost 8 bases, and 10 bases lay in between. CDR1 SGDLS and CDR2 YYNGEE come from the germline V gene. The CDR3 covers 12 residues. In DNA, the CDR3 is TGTGCCAGCAGCCTAAGGGAATATGAGCAGTTCTTC. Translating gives CASSLREYEQFF.

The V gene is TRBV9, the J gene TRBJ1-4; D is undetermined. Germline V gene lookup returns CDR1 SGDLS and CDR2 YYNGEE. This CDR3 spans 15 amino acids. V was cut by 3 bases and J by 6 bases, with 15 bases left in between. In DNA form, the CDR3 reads TGTGCCAGCAGCGATTCCCGGGAATTAGATGAAAAACTGTTTTTT. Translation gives CASSDSRELDEKLFF.

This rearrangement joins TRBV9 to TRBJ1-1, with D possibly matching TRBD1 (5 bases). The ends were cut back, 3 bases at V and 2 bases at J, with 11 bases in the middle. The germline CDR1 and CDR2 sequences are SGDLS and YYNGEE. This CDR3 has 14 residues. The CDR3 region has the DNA TGTGCCAGCAGCGCGACAGCCTACAACACTGAAGCTTTCTTT. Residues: CASSATAYNTEAFF. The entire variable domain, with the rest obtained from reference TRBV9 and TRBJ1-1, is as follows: DSGVTQTPKHLITATGQRVTLRCSPRSGDLSVYWYQQSLDQGLQFLIQYYNGEERAKGNILERFSAQQFPDLHSELNLSSLELGDSALYFCASSATAYNTEAFFGQGTRLTVV.

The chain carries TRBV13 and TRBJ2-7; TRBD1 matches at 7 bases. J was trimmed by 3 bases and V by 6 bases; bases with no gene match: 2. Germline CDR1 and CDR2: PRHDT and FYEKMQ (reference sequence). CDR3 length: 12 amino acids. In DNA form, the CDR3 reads TGTGCCAGCAGGGGGGACAGCTACGAGCAGTACTTC. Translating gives CASRGDSYEQYF.

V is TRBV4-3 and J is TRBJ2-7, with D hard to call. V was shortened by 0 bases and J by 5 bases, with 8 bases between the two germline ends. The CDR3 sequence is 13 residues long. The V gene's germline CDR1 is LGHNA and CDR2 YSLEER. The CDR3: CASSQESSDEQYF. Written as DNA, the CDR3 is TGCGCCAGCAGCCAAGAAAGCTCGGACGAGCAGTACTTC.

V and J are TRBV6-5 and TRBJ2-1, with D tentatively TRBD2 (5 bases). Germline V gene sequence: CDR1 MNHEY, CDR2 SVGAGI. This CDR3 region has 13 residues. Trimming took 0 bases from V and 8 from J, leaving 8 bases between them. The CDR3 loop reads CASSYSFGDEQFF. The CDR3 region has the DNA TGTGCCAGCAGTTACTCATTCGGGGATGAGCAGTTCTTC.

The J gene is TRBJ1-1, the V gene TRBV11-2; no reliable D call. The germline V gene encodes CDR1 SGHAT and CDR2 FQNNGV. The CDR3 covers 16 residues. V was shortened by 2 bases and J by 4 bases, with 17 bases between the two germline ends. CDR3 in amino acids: CASSLQVGRVGTEAFF. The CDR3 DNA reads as TGTGCCAGCAGCTTACAGGTCGGCCGCGTAGGCACTGAAGCTTTCTTT. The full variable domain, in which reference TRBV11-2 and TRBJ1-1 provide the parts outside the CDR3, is EAGVAQSPRYKIIEKRQSVAFWCNPISGHATLYWYQQILGQGPKLLIQFQNNGVVDDSQLPKDRFSAERLKGVDSTLKIQPAKLEDSAVYLCASSLQVGRVGTEAFFGQGTRLTVV.

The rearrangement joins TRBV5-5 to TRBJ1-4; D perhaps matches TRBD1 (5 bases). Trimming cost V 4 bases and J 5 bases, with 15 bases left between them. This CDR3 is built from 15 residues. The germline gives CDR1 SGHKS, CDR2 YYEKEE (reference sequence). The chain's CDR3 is CASSVPGGFNEKLFF. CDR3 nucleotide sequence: TGTGCCAGCAGCGTCCCGGGGGGTTTCAATGAAAAACTGTTTTTT.

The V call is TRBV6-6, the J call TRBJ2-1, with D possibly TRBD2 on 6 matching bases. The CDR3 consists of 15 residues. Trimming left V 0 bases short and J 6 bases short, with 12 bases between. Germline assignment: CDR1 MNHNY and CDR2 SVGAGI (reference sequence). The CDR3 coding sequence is TGTGCCAGCAGTTACTCGCCCTCTAGCGCCAATGAGCAGTTCTTC. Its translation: CASSYSPSSANEQFF.

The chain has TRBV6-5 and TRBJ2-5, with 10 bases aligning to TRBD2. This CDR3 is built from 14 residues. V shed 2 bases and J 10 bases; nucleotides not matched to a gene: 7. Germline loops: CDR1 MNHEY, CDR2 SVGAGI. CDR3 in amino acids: CASSYGLAGDNQYF. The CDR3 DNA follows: TGTGCCAGCAGTTACGGGCTAGCGGGGGATAACCAGTACTTC.

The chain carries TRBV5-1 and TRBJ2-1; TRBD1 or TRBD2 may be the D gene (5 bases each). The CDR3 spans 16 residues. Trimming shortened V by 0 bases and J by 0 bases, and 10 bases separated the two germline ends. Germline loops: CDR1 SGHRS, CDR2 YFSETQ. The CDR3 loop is CASSLEAGSSYNEQFF. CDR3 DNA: TGCGCCAGCAGCTTGGAGGCAGGGAGCTCCTACAATGAGCAGTTCTTC.

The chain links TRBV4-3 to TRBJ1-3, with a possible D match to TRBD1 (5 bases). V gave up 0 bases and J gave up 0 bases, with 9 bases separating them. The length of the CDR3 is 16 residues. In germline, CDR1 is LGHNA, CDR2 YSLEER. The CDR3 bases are TGCGCCAGCAGCCAAGATCAGGGCACCTCTGGAAACACCATATATTTT. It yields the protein CASSQDQGTSGNTIYF.

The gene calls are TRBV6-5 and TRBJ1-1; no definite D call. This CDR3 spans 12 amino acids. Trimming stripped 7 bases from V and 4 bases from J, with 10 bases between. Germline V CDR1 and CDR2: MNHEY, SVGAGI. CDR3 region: CASKGPGTEAFF. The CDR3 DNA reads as TGTGCCAGCAAAGGACCGGGCACTGAAGCTTTCTTT.

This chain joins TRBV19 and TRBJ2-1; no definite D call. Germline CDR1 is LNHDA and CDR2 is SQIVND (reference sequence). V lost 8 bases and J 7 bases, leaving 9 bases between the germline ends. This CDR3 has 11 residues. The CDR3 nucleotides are TGTGCCAGTGCCTTAGGGAATGAGCAGTTCTTC. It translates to CASALGNEQFF.